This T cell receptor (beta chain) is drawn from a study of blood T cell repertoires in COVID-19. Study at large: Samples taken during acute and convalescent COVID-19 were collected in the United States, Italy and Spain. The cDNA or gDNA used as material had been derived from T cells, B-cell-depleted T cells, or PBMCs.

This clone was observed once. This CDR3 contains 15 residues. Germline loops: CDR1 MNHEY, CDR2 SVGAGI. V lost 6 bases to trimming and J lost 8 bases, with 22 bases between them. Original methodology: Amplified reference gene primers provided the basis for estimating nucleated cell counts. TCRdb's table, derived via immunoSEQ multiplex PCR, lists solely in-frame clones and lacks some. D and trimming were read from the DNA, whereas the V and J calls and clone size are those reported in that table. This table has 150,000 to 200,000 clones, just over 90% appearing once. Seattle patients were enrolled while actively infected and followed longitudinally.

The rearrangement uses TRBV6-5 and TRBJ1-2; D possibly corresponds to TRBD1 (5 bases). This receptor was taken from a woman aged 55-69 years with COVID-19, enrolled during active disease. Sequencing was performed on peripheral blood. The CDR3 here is CASRRQPLSSGGYTF. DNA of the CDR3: TGTGCCAGCAGAAGACAGCCTCTCAGTAGCGGCGGCTACACCTTC.